This is a list of T cell receptor beta chains from one sample in a study of shared clonotypes between healthy human individuals. Only in-frame clones appear in the TCRdb table, and some are missing; sequencing was by immunoSEQ multiplex PCR. The sample yields roughly 650,000 clones, 95% to 96% seen once. Sequencing was performed on naive CD8+ T cells sorted from blood. These receptors originate from a woman aged 25 to 39 in good health. CDR3s include the opening cysteine and the closing phenylalanine or tryptophan. D genes are given only for firm matches. Clone size is stated in some rows and not others, as once, few, many or a class when expanded.

clone size: NA; V gene: TRBV28; D gene: NA; J gene: TRBJ1-2; CDR3 protein: CASSLRPGDGYTF; CDR3 DNA: TGTGCCAGCAGTTTAAGGCCCGGGGATGGCTACACCTTC
clone size: NA; V gene: TRBV5-8; D gene: TRBD2; J gene: TRBJ2-1; CDR3 protein: CASSQSGSVDNEQFF; CDR3 DNA: TGTGCCAGCAGTCAGAGCGGGAGTGTTGACAATGAGCAGTTCTTC
clone size: NA; V gene: TRBV27; D gene: NA; J gene: TRBJ2-7; CDR3 protein: CASSLTGTTYEQYF; CDR3 DNA: TGTGCCAGCAGTTTAACGGGGACGACCTACGAGCAGTACTTC
clone size: NA; V gene: TRBV27; D gene: NA; J gene: TRBJ2-2; CDR3 protein: CASSLRGTGELFF; CDR3 DNA: TGTGCCAGCAGTTTACGGGGCACCGGGGAGCTGTTTTTT
clone size: NA; V gene: TRBV29-1; D gene: TRBD2; J gene: TRBJ2-1; CDR3 protein: CSVKAGGYFPMFYNEQFF; CDR3 DNA: TGCAGCGTCAAAGCGGGAGGGTACTTCCCGATGTTTTACAATGAGCAGTTCTTC
clone size: once; V gene: TRBV6-5; D gene: NA; J gene: TRBJ2-7; CDR3 protein: CASSYAASYEQYF; CDR3 DNA: TGTGCCAGCAGCTACGCCGCCTCCTACGAGCAGTACTTC
clone size: NA; V gene: TRBV27; D gene: NA; J gene: TRBJ1-1; CDR3 protein: CASSWAENTEAFF; CDR3 DNA: TGTGCCAGCAGTTGGGCCGAGAACACTGAAGCTTTCTTT
clone size: NA; V gene: TRBV27; D gene: NA; J gene: TRBJ2-1; CDR3 protein: CASSSSGGEVYNEQFF; CDR3 DNA: TGTGCCAGCAGTTCGTCTGGCGGGGAAGTCTACAATGAGCAGTTCTTC
clone size: NA; V gene: TRBV28; D gene: TRBD1; J gene: TRBJ2-1; CDR3 protein: CASSLSRGTYNEQFF; CDR3 DNA: TGTGCCAGCAGTTTATCCAGGGGGACCTACAATGAGCAGTTCTTC
clone size: NA; V gene: TRBV20-1; D gene: NA; J gene: TRBJ2-7; CDR3 protein: CSARDNEQYF; CDR3 DNA: TGCAGTGCTAGAGATAACGAGCAGTACTTC
clone size: once; V gene: TRBV27; D gene: TRBD1; J gene: TRBJ1-1; CDR3 protein: CASRPGQGSTEAFF; CDR3 DNA: TGTGCCAGCAGACCGGGACAGGGGTCCACTGAAGCTTTCTTT
clone size: NA; V gene: TRBV19; D gene: NA; J gene: TRBJ1-5; CDR3 protein: CASARAGIGQPQHF; CDR3 DNA: TGTGCCAGCGCCCGAGCGGGAATTGGTCAGCCCCAGCATTTT
clone size: NA; V gene: TRBV6-6; D gene: NA; J gene: TRBJ1-2; CDR3 protein: CASSSIAGYTF; CDR3 DNA: TGTGCCAGCAGTTCCATAGCTGGCTACACCTTC
clone size: NA; V gene: TRBV5-1; D gene: NA; J gene: TRBJ1-2; CDR3 protein: CASSRGTGYTF; CDR3 DNA: TGCGCCAGCAGCCGCGGGACAGGCTACACCTTC
clone size: NA; V gene: TRBV27; D gene: NA; J gene: TRBJ2-7; CDR3 protein: CASSPFWDSTGNEQYF; CDR3 DNA: TGTGCCAGCAGCCCCTTTTGGGACTCCACCGGCAACGAGCAGTACTTC
clone size: NA; V gene: TRBV10-3; D gene: TRBD2; J gene: TRBJ2-7; CDR3 protein: CAISPGLAGEGAYEQYF; CDR3 DNA: TGTGCCATCAGTCCGGGACTAGCGGGAGAAGGGGCCTACGAGCAGTACTTC
clone size: NA; V gene: TRBV9; D gene: NA; J gene: TRBJ2-2; CDR3 protein: CASSWGGTNTGELFF; CDR3 DNA: TGTGCCAGCAGCTGGGGCGGAACGAACACCGGGGAGCTGTTTTTT
clone size: few; V gene: TRBV7-9; D gene: NA; J gene: TRBJ2-5; CDR3 protein: CASTKRGQQETQYF; CDR3 DNA: TGTGCCAGCACCAAGCGGGGACAGCAAGAGACCCAGTACTTC
clone size: NA; V gene: TRBV6-1; D gene: NA; J gene: TRBJ2-7; CDR3 protein: CASSRQANYEQYF; CDR3 DNA: TGTGCCAGTTCCCGACAGGCGAACTACGAGCAGTACTTC
clone size: NA; V gene: TRBV25-1; D gene: NA; J gene: TRBJ2-6; CDR3 protein: CASSELSGANVLTF; CDR3 DNA: TGTGCCAGCAGTGAATTGAGTGGGGCCAACGTCCTGACTTTC
clone size: few; V gene: TRBV30; D gene: NA; J gene: TRBJ1-1; CDR3 protein: CAWSLWATEAFF; CDR3 DNA: TGTGCCTGGAGTTTGTGGGCGACTGAAGCTTTCTTT
clone size: NA; V gene: TRBV28; D gene: TRBD1; J gene: TRBJ2-3; CDR3 protein: CAIGQGEGSRTDTQYF; CDR3 DNA: TGTGCCATCGGACAGGGAGAGGGCTCACGCACAGATACGCAGTATTTT
clone size: NA; V gene: TRBV28; D gene: NA; J gene: TRBJ1-4; CDR3 protein: CASSLLREKLFF; CDR3 DNA: TGTGCCAGCAGTTTATTGCGGGAAAAACTGTTTTTT
clone size: NA; V gene: TRBV19; D gene: TRBD1; J gene: TRBJ2-1; CDR3 protein: CASSITGGFYNEQFF; CDR3 DNA: TGTGCCAGTAGTATAACAGGGGGCTTCTACAATGAGCAGTTCTTC
clone size: NA; V gene: TRBV6-1; D gene: NA; J gene: TRBJ1-5; CDR3 protein: CASSEPGFSNQPQHF; CDR3 DNA: TGTGCCAGCAGTGAACCGGGGTTCAGCAATCAGCCCCAGCATTTT
clone size: NA; V gene: TRBV5-1; D gene: NA; J gene: TRBJ1-2; CDR3 protein: CASSWGSNYGYTF; CDR3 DNA: TGCGCCAGCAGCTGGGGGTCTAACTATGGCTACACCTTC
clone size: NA; V gene: TRBV25-1; D gene: TRBD1; J gene: TRBJ2-1; CDR3 protein: CASSVRQGYNEQFF; CDR3 DNA: TGTGCCAGCAGTGTAAGACAGGGTTACAATGAGCAGTTCTTC
clone size: NA; V gene: TRBV28; D gene: NA; J gene: TRBJ2-1; CDR3 protein: CASSLSPWEQFF; CDR3 DNA: TGTGCCAGCAGTTTGAGCCCTTGGGAGCAGTTCTTC
clone size: NA; V gene: TRBV9; D gene: TRBD1; J gene: TRBJ1-1; CDR3 protein: CASSAGTGANTEAFF; CDR3 DNA: TGTGCCAGCAGCGCCGGGACAGGGGCGAACACTGAAGCTTTCTTT
clone size: NA; V gene: TRBV28; D gene: NA; J gene: TRBJ2-2; CDR3 protein: CASSLRSRTGELFF; CDR3 DNA: TGTGCCAGCAGTTTAAGGTCGCGCACCGGGGAGCTGTTTTTT
clone size: NA; V gene: TRBV7-6; D gene: NA; J gene: TRBJ2-7; CDR3 protein: CASSRDGSYEQYF; CDR3 DNA: TGTGCCAGCAGCAGAGACGGATCCTACGAGCAGTACTTC
clone size: NA; V gene: TRBV11-2; D gene: NA; J gene: TRBJ2-4; CDR3 protein: CASSLTKNIQYF; CDR3 DNA: TGTGCCAGCAGCTTAACCAAAAACATTCAGTACTTC
clone size: NA; V gene: TRBV28; D gene: TRBD1; J gene: TRBJ2-1; CDR3 protein: CASRDRVNEQFF; CDR3 DNA: TGTGCCAGCAGGGACAGGGTTAATGAGCAGTTCTTC
clone size: NA; V gene: TRBV6-6; D gene: NA; J gene: TRBJ2-7; CDR3 protein: CASSYSQSYEQYF; CDR3 DNA: TGTGCCAGCAGTTACTCTCAGTCCTACGAGCAGTACTTC
clone size: NA; V gene: TRBV2; D gene: NA; J gene: TRBJ1-2; CDR3 protein: CASSSQSNYGYTF; CDR3 DNA: TGTGCCAGCAGCTCACAGTCTAACTATGGCTACACCTTC
clone size: NA; V gene: TRBV19; D gene: TRBD1; J gene: TRBJ1-1; CDR3 protein: CASSPTDRGLNTEAFF; CDR3 DNA: TGTGCCAGTAGTCCCACTGACAGGGGGCTGAACACTGAAGCTTTCTTT
clone size: NA; V gene: TRBV4-2; D gene: TRBD2; J gene: TRBJ2-3; CDR3 protein: CASSPRTSGADTQYF; CDR3 DNA: TGTGCCAGCAGCCCCCGGACTAGCGGGGCAGATACGCAGTATTTT
clone size: NA; V gene: TRBV14; D gene: NA; J gene: TRBJ2-7; CDR3 protein: CASSQIGGMRDEQYF; CDR3 DNA: TGTGCCAGCAGCCAAATTGGCGGGATGAGGGACGAGCAGTACTTC
clone size: NA; V gene: TRBV11-3; D gene: NA; J gene: TRBJ1-3; CDR3 protein: CASSSPDLGNTIYF; CDR3 DNA: TGTGCCAGCAGCTCTCCAGACCTTGGAAACACCATATATTTT
clone size: NA; V gene: TRBV27; D gene: NA; J gene: TRBJ1-5; CDR3 protein: CASSSWGQPQHF; CDR3 DNA: TGTGCCAGCAGTTCTTGGGGACAGCCCCAGCATTTT
clone size: NA; V gene: TRBV7-2; D gene: NA; J gene: TRBJ2-3; CDR3 protein: CASSSPEEASTDTQYF; CDR3 DNA: TGTGCCAGCAGCTCCCCAGAGGAAGCTAGCACAGATACGCAGTATTTT
clone size: NA; V gene: TRBV5-1; D gene: NA; J gene: TRBJ2-7; CDR3 protein: CASSLYISSYEQYF; CDR3 DNA: TGCGCCAGCAGCTTGTACATAAGCTCCTACGAGCAGTACTTC
clone size: NA; V gene: TRBV9; D gene: NA; J gene: TRBJ1-3; CDR3 protein: CASSVEGRSGNTIYF; CDR3 DNA: TGTGCCAGCAGCGTAGAAGGGCGCTCTGGAAACACCATATATTTT
clone size: NA; V gene: TRBV28; D gene: NA; J gene: TRBJ2-4; CDR3 protein: CASSLLNLRGHSSKNIQYF; CDR3 DNA: TGTGCCAGCAGCCTACTAAACCTCAGGGGCCACTCTTCCAAAAACATTCAGTACTTC
clone size: NA; V gene: TRBV27; D gene: TRBD2; J gene: TRBJ2-7; CDR3 protein: CASSFNGRALEQYF; CDR3 DNA: TGTGCCAGCAGTTTCAACGGGAGGGCGCTCGAGCAGTACTTC
clone size: NA; V gene: TRBV7-8; D gene: TRBD1; J gene: TRBJ2-7; CDR3 protein: CASSSDREPYEQYF; CDR3 DNA: TGTGCCAGCAGCTCCGACAGGGAGCCCTACGAGCAGTACTTC
clone size: NA; V gene: TRBV4-1; D gene: NA; J gene: TRBJ1-5; CDR3 protein: CASSQAWRDNQPQHF; CDR3 DNA: TGCGCCAGCAGCCAAGCCTGGCGGGACAATCAGCCCCAGCATTTT
clone size: NA; V gene: TRBV7-6; D gene: TRBD2; J gene: TRBJ2-3; CDR3 protein: CASSGLAGVTDTQYF; CDR3 DNA: TGTGCCAGCAGCGGGCTAGCGGGAGTAACAGATACGCAGTATTTT